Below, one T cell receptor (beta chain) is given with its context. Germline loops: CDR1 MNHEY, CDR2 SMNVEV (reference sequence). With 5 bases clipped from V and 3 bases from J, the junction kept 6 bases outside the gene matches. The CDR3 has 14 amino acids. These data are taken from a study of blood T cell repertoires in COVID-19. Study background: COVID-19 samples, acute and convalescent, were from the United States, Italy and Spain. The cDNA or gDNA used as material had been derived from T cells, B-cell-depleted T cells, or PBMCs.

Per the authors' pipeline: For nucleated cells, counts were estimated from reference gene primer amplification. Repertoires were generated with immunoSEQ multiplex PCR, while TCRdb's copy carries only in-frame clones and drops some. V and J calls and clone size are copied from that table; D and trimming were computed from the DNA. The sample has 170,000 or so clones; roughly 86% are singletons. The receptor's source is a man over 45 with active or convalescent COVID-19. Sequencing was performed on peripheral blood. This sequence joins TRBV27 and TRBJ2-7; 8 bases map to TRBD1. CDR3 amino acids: CASSPRQGYYEQYF. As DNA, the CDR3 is TGTGCCAGCAGTCCTCGACAGGGGTACTACGAGCAGTACTTC.